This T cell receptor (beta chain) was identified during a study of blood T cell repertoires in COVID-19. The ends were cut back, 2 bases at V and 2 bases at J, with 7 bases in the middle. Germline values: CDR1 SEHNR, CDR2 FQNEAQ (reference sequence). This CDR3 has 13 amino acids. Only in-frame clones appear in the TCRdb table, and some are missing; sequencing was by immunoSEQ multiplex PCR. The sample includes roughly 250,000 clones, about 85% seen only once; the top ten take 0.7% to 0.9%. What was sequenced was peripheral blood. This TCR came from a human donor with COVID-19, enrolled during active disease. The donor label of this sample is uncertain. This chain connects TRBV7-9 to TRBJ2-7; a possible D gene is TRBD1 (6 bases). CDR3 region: CASSLPGAYEQYF. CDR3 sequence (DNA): TGTGCCAGCAGCTTACCAGGGGCCTACGAGCAGTACTTC.